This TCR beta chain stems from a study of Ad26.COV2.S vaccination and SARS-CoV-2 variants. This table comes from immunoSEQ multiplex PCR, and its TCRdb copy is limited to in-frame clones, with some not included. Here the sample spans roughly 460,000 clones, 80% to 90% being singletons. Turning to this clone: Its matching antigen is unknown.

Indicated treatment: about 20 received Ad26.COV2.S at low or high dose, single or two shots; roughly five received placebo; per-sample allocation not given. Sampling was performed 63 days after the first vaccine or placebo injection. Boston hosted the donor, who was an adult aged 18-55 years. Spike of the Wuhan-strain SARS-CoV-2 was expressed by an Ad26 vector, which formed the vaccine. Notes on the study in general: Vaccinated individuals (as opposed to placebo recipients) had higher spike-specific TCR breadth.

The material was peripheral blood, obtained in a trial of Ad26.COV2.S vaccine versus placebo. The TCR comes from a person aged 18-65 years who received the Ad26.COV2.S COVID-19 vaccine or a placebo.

Here the CDR3 reads CASSQQGMGNQPQHF. The CDR3 DNA follows: TGCGCCAGCAGCCAACAGGGGATGGGTAATCAGCCCCAGCATTTT. The V and J genes are TRBV4-1 and TRBJ1-5; D is possibly TRBD1 (6 bases). The V and J ends lost 2 bases and 4 bases respectively, with 12 bases between them. This CDR3 comprises 15 residues. The germline gives CDR1 MGHRA, CDR2 YSYEKL.